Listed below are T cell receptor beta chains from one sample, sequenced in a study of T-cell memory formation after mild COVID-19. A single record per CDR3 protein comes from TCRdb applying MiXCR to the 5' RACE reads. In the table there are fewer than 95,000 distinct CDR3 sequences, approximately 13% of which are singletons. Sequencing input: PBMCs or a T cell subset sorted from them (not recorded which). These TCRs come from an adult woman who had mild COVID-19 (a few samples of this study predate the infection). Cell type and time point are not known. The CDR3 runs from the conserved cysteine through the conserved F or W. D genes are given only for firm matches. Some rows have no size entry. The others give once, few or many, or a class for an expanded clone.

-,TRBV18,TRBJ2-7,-,CASSPSGVLYEQYF,TGTGCCAGCTCACCATCGGGAGTTCTCTACGAGCAGTACTTC
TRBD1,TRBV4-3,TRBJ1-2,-,CASSQTPGGPVYGYTF,TGCGCCAGCAGCCAAACCCCAGGGGGCCCCGTCTATGGCTACACCTTC
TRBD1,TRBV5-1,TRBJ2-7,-,CASSFGQGSEQYF,TGCGCCAGCAGCTTTGGACAGGGCAGCGAGCAGTACTTC
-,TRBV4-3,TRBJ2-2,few,CASSQDRLTNTGELFF,TGCGCCAGCAGCCAAGATCGGCTAACCAACACCGGGGAGCTGTTTTTT
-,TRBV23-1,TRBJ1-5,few,CASSQSRAPGSNQPQHF,TGCGCCAGCAGTCAATCGAGGGCACCGGGGAGCAATCAGCCCCAGCATTTT
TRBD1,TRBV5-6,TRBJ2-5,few,CASRLDRAPVYQETQYF,TGTGCCAGCAGGTTGGACAGGGCCCCGGTGTACCAAGAGACCCAGTACTTC
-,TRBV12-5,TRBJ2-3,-,CASVEASTDTQYF,TGTGCTAGTGTTGAAGCTAGCACAGATACGCAGTATTTT
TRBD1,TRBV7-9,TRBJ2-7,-,CASEGTGAYEQYF,TGTGCCAGCGAAGGGACAGGGGCCTACGAGCAGTACTTC
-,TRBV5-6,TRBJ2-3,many,CASNRDTQYF,TGTGCCAGCAATCGAGATACGCAGTATTTT
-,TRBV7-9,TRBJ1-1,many,CASSPRLAGGVTEAFF,TGTGCCAGCAGCCCTCGGTTGGCAGGAGGAGTCACTGAAGCTTTCTTT
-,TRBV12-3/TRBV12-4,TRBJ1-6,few,CASSSAREIHSPLHF,TGTGCCAGCAGTTCAGCGCGGGAGATCCATTCACCCCTCCACTTT
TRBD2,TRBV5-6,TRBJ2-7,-,CASSFTSGASYEQYF,TGTGCCAGCAGCTTTACTAGCGGGGCCTCCTACGAGCAGTACTTC
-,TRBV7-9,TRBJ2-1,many,CASSLVSGPKNEQFF,TGTGCCAGCAGCTTGGTTTCGGGACCCAAAAATGAGCAGTTCTTC
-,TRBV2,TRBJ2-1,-,CASSRDWGRDNEQFF,TGTGCCAGCAGCCGTGACTGGGGTAGGGACAATGAGCAGTTCTTC
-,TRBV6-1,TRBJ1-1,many,CASLQGGNTEAFF,TGTGCCAGCCTACAGGGAGGAAACACTGAAGCTTTCTTT